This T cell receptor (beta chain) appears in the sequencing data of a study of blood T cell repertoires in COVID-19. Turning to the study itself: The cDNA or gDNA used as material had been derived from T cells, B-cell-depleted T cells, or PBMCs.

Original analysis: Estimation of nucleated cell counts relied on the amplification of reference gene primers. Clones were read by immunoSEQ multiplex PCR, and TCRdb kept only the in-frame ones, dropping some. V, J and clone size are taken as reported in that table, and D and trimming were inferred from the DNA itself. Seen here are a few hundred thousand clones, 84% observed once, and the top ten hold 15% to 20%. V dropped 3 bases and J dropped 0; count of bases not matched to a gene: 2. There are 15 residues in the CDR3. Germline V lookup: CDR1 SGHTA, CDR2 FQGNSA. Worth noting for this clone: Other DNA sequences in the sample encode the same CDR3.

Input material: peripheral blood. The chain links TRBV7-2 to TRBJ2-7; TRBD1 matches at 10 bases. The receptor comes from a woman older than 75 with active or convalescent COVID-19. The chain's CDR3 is CASSLGQGSSYEQYF. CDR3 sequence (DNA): TGTGCCAGCAGCTTGGGACAGGGGAGCTCCTACGAGCAGTACTTC.